A selection of T cell receptor beta chains follows, all from one sample in a study of monozygotic twins with cystic fibrosis. Profiled with immunoSEQ multiplex PCR; TCRdb holds only in-frame clones, not every one. The sample lists about 15,000 clones, nearly 99% occurring once. The sample taken for sequencing was blood. Source of these receptors: a girl between 2 and 10 years old with cystic fibrosis. CDR3s include the opening cysteine and the closing phenylalanine or tryptophan. A D gene is named only where the DNA matches it firmly. Size tells how often a clone was seen (once, few, many) or the class of an expanded clone, and some rows leave it out.

clone_size: -
cdr3_length: 16
d_call: TRBD2
j_call: TRBJ2-3
v_call: TRBV5-4
cdr3_nt: TGTGCCAGCTCCCTGGGACTAGCGGGGATCACAGATACGCAGTATTTT
cdr3_aa: CASSLGLAGITDTQYF

clone_size: -
cdr3_length: 15
d_call: TRBD1
j_call: TRBJ2-7
v_call: TRBV27
cdr3_nt: TGTGCCAGCAGTTCAATAACACAGGGGGCGGAGGAGCAGTACTTC
cdr3_aa: CASSSITQGAEEQYF

clone_size: -
cdr3_length: 14
d_call: -
j_call: TRBJ1-2
v_call: TRBV7-2
cdr3_nt: TGTGCCAGCAGCTTAAGGGGCAGCTACTATGGCTACACCTTC
cdr3_aa: CASSLRGSYYGYTF

clone_size: -
cdr3_length: 17
d_call: TRBD2
j_call: TRBJ2-2
v_call: TRBV27
cdr3_nt: TGTGCCAGCAGACATCATAAAGGCGGGGGGAATATCGGGGAGCTGTTTTTT
cdr3_aa: CASRHHKGGGNIGELFF

clone_size: once
cdr3_length: 14
d_call: -
j_call: TRBJ2-1
v_call: TRBV19
cdr3_nt: TGTGCCAGTAGTATAGATGGGTTAGCAAATGAGCAGTTCTTC
cdr3_aa: CASSIDGLANEQFF

clone_size: once
cdr3_length: 15
d_call: -
j_call: TRBJ2-5
v_call: TRBV2
cdr3_nt: TGTGCCAGCAGGATAAGGGGAGTGGGACAAGAGACCCAGTACTTC
cdr3_aa: CASRIRGVGQETQYF

clone_size: -
cdr3_length: 15
d_call: TRBD1
j_call: TRBJ2-6
v_call: TRBV27
cdr3_nt: TGTGCCAGCAGTACGACAGGGGCTGGGGCCAACGTCCTGACTTTC
cdr3_aa: CASSTTGAGANVLTF

clone_size: -
cdr3_length: 14
d_call: -
j_call: TRBJ1-2
v_call: TRBV5-1
cdr3_nt: TGCGCCAGCAGCCCCCAGACAGCCCACTATGGCTACACCTTC
cdr3_aa: CASSPQTAHYGYTF

clone_size: -
cdr3_length: 12
d_call: -
j_call: TRBJ1-5
v_call: TRBV27
cdr3_nt: TGTGCCAGCACCGCAACCACCTGTCCCCAGCATTTT
cdr3_aa: CASTATTCPQHF

clone_size: -
cdr3_length: 14
d_call: -
j_call: TRBJ1-1
v_call: TRBV4-3
cdr3_nt: TGCGCCAGCAGCCAAGATAGTTCGGACACTGAAGCTTTCTTT
cdr3_aa: CASSQDSSDTEAFF

clone_size: -
cdr3_length: 15
d_call: -
j_call: TRBJ1-1
v_call: TRBV11-2
cdr3_nt: TGTGCCAGCAGCTTAGATATTGGTTTGAACACTGAAGCTTTCTTT
cdr3_aa: CASSLDIGLNTEAFF

clone_size: -
cdr3_length: 14
d_call: -
j_call: TRBJ1-1
v_call: TRBV2
cdr3_nt: TGTGCCAGCAGTGAAGAGGGATTTGACACTGAAGCTTTCTTT
cdr3_aa: CASSEEGFDTEAFF

clone_size: -
cdr3_length: 11
d_call: -
j_call: TRBJ1-2
v_call: TRBV20-1
cdr3_nt: TGCAGTGCTAGGAAGGGGACGGGCTACACCTTC
cdr3_aa: CSARKGTGYTF

clone_size: -
cdr3_length: 15
d_call: -
j_call: TRBJ1-4
v_call: TRBV7-2
cdr3_nt: TGTGCCAGCAGCTTAGATGGCGCAACTAATGAAAAACTGTTTTTT
cdr3_aa: CASSLDGATNEKLFF

clone_size: -
cdr3_length: 13
d_call: TRBD1
j_call: TRBJ1-4
v_call: TRBV10-3
cdr3_nt: TGTGCCACTAAGACAGGGGGAGGCGAAAAACTGTTTTTT
cdr3_aa: CATKTGGGEKLFF

clone_size: -
cdr3_length: 15
d_call: TRBD2
j_call: TRBJ2-7
v_call: TRBV6-1
cdr3_nt: TGTGCCAGCTCCGGACTAGCGGGAAATCCCTACGAGCAGTACTTC
cdr3_aa: CASSGLAGNPYEQYF

clone_size: once
cdr3_length: 13
d_call: -
j_call: TRBJ2-7
v_call: TRBV29-1
cdr3_nt: TGCAGCGTTGTGGACGGAAAGACCTACGAGCAGTACTTC
cdr3_aa: CSVVDGKTYEQYF

clone_size: -
cdr3_length: 15
d_call: TRBD1
j_call: TRBJ1-1
v_call: TRBV5-6
cdr3_nt: TGTGCCAGCAGCTCGCAGGGGACAGGGAACACTGAAGCTTTCTTT
cdr3_aa: CASSSQGTGNTEAFF

clone_size: -
cdr3_length: 17
d_call: -
j_call: TRBJ1-1
v_call: TRBV5-1
cdr3_nt: TGCGCCAGCAGCTTGCTGGCAGGTTCGTCGCCCAGCGCTGAAGCTTTCTTT
cdr3_aa: CASSLLAGSSPSAEAFF

clone_size: -
cdr3_length: 13
d_call: -
j_call: TRBJ1-1
v_call: TRBV7-8
cdr3_nt: TGTGCCAGCAGCTTAGTGGAGGCAGCTGAAGCTTTCTTT
cdr3_aa: CASSLVEAAEAFF

clone_size: -
cdr3_length: 13
d_call: TRBD1
j_call: TRBJ1-2
v_call: TRBV9
cdr3_nt: TGTGCCAGCAGCGTGGGCAGGGGGTATGGCTACACCTTC
cdr3_aa: CASSVGRGYGYTF

clone_size: -
cdr3_length: 14
d_call: -
j_call: TRBJ2-5
v_call: TRBV4-2
cdr3_nt: TGTGCCAGCAGCCAAGGTAGGGTAGGAGAGACCCAGTACTTC
cdr3_aa: CASSQGRVGETQYF

clone_size: -
cdr3_length: 13
d_call: -
j_call: TRBJ2-5
v_call: TRBV29-1
cdr3_nt: TGCAGCGTTCGAGGCGGCTACCAAGAGACCCAGTACTTC
cdr3_aa: CSVRGGYQETQYF

clone_size: -
cdr3_length: 13
d_call: -
j_call: TRBJ1-2
v_call: TRBV5-1
cdr3_nt: TGCGCCAGCAGCTACACTTCGGGAGATGGCTACACCTTC
cdr3_aa: CASSYTSGDGYTF

clone_size: -
cdr3_length: 19
d_call: TRBD1
j_call: TRBJ1-3
v_call: TRBV10-3
cdr3_nt: TGTGCCACCACCAAGAGGGATAACCGAGGGACAGCCTCTGGAAACACCATATATTTT
cdr3_aa: CATTKRDNRGTASGNTIYF

clone_size: once
cdr3_length: 14
d_call: TRBD1
j_call: TRBJ2-6
v_call: TRBV29-1
cdr3_nt: TGCAGCTTCGCAGGGGGTGGAGGGGCCAACGTCCTGACTTTC
cdr3_aa: CSFAGGGGANVLTF

clone_size: -
cdr3_length: 11
d_call: -
j_call: TRBJ2-7
v_call: TRBV7-9
cdr3_nt: TGTGCCAGCAGCTTCGGTTCGGATTTGAGCTTC
cdr3_aa: CASSFGSDLSF